The clone carrying this TCR beta chain showed up many times. Its antigen is not known. These data belong to a study of T cells in Graves' hyperthyroidism and ophthalmopathy. Study summary: At the time of initial diagnosis and before any treatment, peripheral blood was collected.

CDR1 is LNHDA and CDR2 is SQIVND in the germline V gene (reference sequence). The CDR3 covers 13 residues. The V end was cut by 1 base, the J end by 4 bases, with 7 bases between. Study outcomes and limitations: Most clonotypes expanded in the thyroid (above 0.001) were also present in blood. Ophthalmopathy, which appeared later, was predicted by the model a median around 6.9 months before onset.

The TCR beta CDR3 regions underwent amplification using RNA transcripts as the source. TCR CDR3 underwent first-round RT-PCR with the HTBI primer set. TCRdb reanalysed the multiplex PCR reads using MiXCR and keeps one entry per CDR3 protein. Of 700,000 to 850,000 distinct CDR3 sequences in the sample, 35% were seen once. The gene calls are TRBV19 and TRBJ1-1, with D unresolved. This clonotype was obtained from a woman in her thirties or forties with Graves' hyperthyroidism. Sequenced input: blood. The CDR3, as DNA: TGTGCCAGTAGTATAGGACCCGGCACTGAAGCTTTCTTT. Protein sequence: CASSIGPGTEAFF.